These 16 T cell receptor beta chains came from one sample sequenced in a study of blood T cell repertoires in COVID-19. The table came from immunoSEQ multiplex PCR; TCRdb's copy has only in-frame clones and leaves some out. The sample yields fewer than 150,000 clones, around 87% seen once. Sample: peripheral blood. The source of these receptors is a human donor in a cohort sampled during active COVID-19.

The chain uses TRBV9 and TRBJ1-1; D gene ambiguous. The V end lost 6 bases, the J end lost 3 bases, and 12 bases lay between the germline ends. CDR1 is SGDLS, CDR2 YYNGEE, per germline. The CDR3 is 13 residues long. CDR3 region: CASTPQRYTEAFF. In nucleotides, the CDR3 is TGTGCCAGCACACCCCAGAGGTACACTGAAGCTTTCTTT.

The rearrangement links TRBV27 to TRBJ2-2; 10 nucleotides align to TRBD1. The CDR3 length is 17 residues. The V gene's germline CDR1 is MNHEY and CDR2 SMNVEV (reference sequence). V shed 2 bases, J shed 7 bases, and the junction held 10 bases outside the gene matches. The CDR3, as DNA: TGTGCCAGCAGTTTACGGGACAGGGGTGCCCGAGTCGGGGAGCTGTTTTTT. Translating gives CASSLRDRGARVGELFF.

This chain uses TRBV28 with TRBJ2-3; a possible D gene is TRBD2 (7 bases). Germline V CDR1 and CDR2: MDHEN, SYDVKM. V was clipped by 5 bases and J by 2 bases, with 23 bases between them. The CDR3 is made up of 18 amino acids. CDR3: CASSPSGGGGTLTDTQYF. The CDR3 bases are TGTGCCAGCAGTCCATCCGGGGGAGGGGGGACCCTCACAGATACGCAGTATTTT.

As concerns this clone: Other nucleotide sequences from this sample produce the same CDR3. The chain carries TRBV10-1 and TRBJ2-5; 11 nucleotides line up with TRBD2. V gave up 2 bases and J gave up 3 bases; unmatched junction bases: 2. The CDR3 has 15 amino acids. Germline CDR1 is WNHNN and CDR2 is SYGVQD (reference sequence). CDR3 amino acids: CASSEGLAGEETQYF. The CDR3 bases are TGCGCCAGCAGTGAGGGACTAGCGGGTGAAGAGACCCAGTACTTC.

The rearrangement joins TRBV11-2 to TRBJ2-1; 10 bases are a match to TRBD1. The germline gives CDR1 SGHAT, CDR2 FQNNGV. This CDR3 is built from 17 residues. The V gene end was trimmed by 5 bases and the J gene end by 5 bases; junction bases not matched to a gene: 12. The CDR3 sequence is CASSIDRGRKGNNEQFF. The CDR3 DNA reads as TGTGCCAGCAGCATCGACAGGGGGCGAAAAGGGAACAATGAGCAGTTCTTC.

V gene TRBV29-1 combines with J gene TRBJ1-4; D ambiguous. CDR3 length: 16 amino acids. Between the trimmed V and J ends, which lost 6 bases and 1 base, there was a span of 18 bases. Germline V lookup: CDR1 SQVTM, CDR2 ANQGSEA. CDR3 nucleotide sequence: TGCAGCGTGCTGGAACTTAGCGGCGGAACTAATGAAAAACTGTTTTTT. Its translation: CSVLELSGGTNEKLFF. Full variable domain (remainder filled in from reference TRBV29-1 and TRBJ1-4): SAVISQKPSRDICQRGTSLTIQCQVDSQVTMMFWYRQQPGQSLTLIATANQGSEATYESGFVIDKFPISRPNLTFSTLTVSNMSPEDSSIYLCSVLELSGGTNEKLFFGSGTQLSVL.

The chain combines TRBV6-5 with TRBJ2-5, with TRBD1 as a possible D gene (5 bases). Trimming stripped 4 bases from V and 4 bases from J, with 13 bases between. The CDR3 length is 14 residues. The V gene's germline CDR1 is MNHEY and CDR2 SVGAGI. The chain's CDR3 is CASSFRARLETQYF. The CDR3, as DNA: TGTGCCAGCAGTTTCAGGGCTCGGTTAGAGACCCAGTACTTC.

The chain carries TRBV27 and TRBJ2-1; 10 nucleotides line up with TRBD2. J was trimmed by 5 bases and V by 2 bases; bases with no gene match: 3. The CDR3 length is 15 residues. From germline, CDR1 is MNHEY and CDR2 SMNVEV (reference sequence). DNA of the CDR3: TGTGCCAGCAGTTTAACCGGACTAGCGGACAATGAGCAGTTCTTC. This sequence encodes CASSLTGLADNEQFF.

V gene TRBV28 combines with J gene TRBJ1-1; TRBD1 might be the D (6 bases). The CDR3 is 13 amino acids. Per germline, CDR1 MDHEN and CDR2 SYDVKM. Trimming stripped 10 bases from V and 5 bases from J, with 17 bases between. The CDR3 region has the DNA TGTGCCACCCTAAAGGGGCAGGGGACTGAAGCTTTCTTT. Its protein product is CATLKGQGTEAFF.

This chain links TRBV4-1 with TRBJ1-2, with 8 bases lining up with TRBD1. V lost 4 bases to trimming and J lost 4 bases; unmatched junction nucleotides: 8. Germline lookup yields CDR1 MGHRA and CDR2 YSYEKL. This CDR3 comprises 15 residues. CDR3 bases: TGCGCCAGCAGCCTGGCAGGGGGCGCCGGCTATGGCTACACCTTC. Its protein is CASSLAGGAGYGYTF.

This rearrangement joins TRBV9 to TRBJ2-7, with TRBD2 matching 13 bases. The CDR3 is 22 amino acids. The V gene's germline CDR1 is SGDLS and CDR2 YYNGEE. J lost 3 bases, V lost 6 bases, and 27 bases had no gene match. CDR3 sequence: CASTSRDRGFTSGRAIDYEQYF. The DNA for the CDR3 is TGTGCCAGCACCTCCCGGGACAGGGGGTTTACTAGCGGGAGGGCCATCGACTACGAGCAGTACTTC.

In the case of this clone: At one end, the junction sequence differs from germline, possibly due to a read error. V and J are TRBV7-7 and TRBJ2-3, with 14 positions matching TRBD2. The CDR3 runs to 19 residues. The germline V gene has CDR1 SSHAT and CDR2 FNYEAQ (reference sequence). CDR3 bases: TGTGCTAGCAGCCCCCGAGGGGGACTAGCGGGGGATTTGACAGATACGCAGTATTTT. Protein product: CASSPRGGLAGDLTDTQYF.

J is TRBJ1-1 and V is TRBV6-6, with 7 bases matching TRBD1. Losses at the gene ends were 4 bases for V and 1 base for J; bases not matched to a gene: 0. The CDR3 totals 13 residues. Germline V lookup: CDR1 MNHNY, CDR2 SVGAGI (reference sequence). The CDR3 sequence is CASSWDRNTEAFF. CDR3 sequence (DNA): TGTGCCAGCAGTTGGGACAGGAACACTGAAGCTTTCTTT.

The V call is TRBV5-4, the J call TRBJ1-4, with 9 bases that match TRBD1. Trimming took 2 bases from V and 0 from J; bases not matched to a gene: 5. The germline V gene has CDR1 SGHNT and CDR2 YYREEE (reference sequence). This CDR3 is 17 amino acids long. CDR3 in DNA: TGTGCCAGCAGCTTAATCGGACAGGGGTCAACTAATGAAAAACTGTTTTTT. It specifies CASSLIGQGSTNEKLFF. Combining the CDR3 with reference TRBV5-4 and TRBJ1-4 gives the whole variable domain ETGVTQSPTHLIKTRGQQVTLRCSSQSGHNTVSWYQQALGQGPQFIFQYYREEENGRGNFPPRFSGLQFPNYSSELNVNALELDDSALYLCASSLIGQGSTNEKLFFGSGTQLSVL.

The chain employs TRBV18 and TRBJ1-3; perhaps TRBD1 as D (5 bases). Germline values: CDR1 KGHSH, CDR2 LQKENI. V lost 5 bases and J lost 0, with 8 bases in between. The CDR3 extends over 14 amino acids. In DNA, the CDR3 is TGTGCCAGCTCAACGACAGACTCTGGAAACACCATATATTTT. Translated, it gives CASSTTDSGNTIYF.

This clone has a handful of counts. V is TRBV5-1 and J is TRBJ2-1, with 8 bases that match TRBD2. Germline V gene sequence: CDR1 SGHRS, CDR2 YFSETQ. J gave up 0 bases and V 4 bases, and 6 bases lay outside the gene matches. The CDR3 contains 16 residues. CDR3 region: CASSLQAGGSYNEQFF. In DNA form, the CDR3 reads TGCGCCAGCAGCCTACAGGCGGGGGGCTCCTACAATGAGCAGTTCTTC.